This T cell receptor (beta chain) comes out of a study of blood T cell repertoires in COVID-19. V gave up 3 bases and J gave up 5 bases; unmatched junction bases: 1. Germline V gives CDR1 SGHTA, CDR2 FQGNSA. The CDR3 has 14 amino acids. Clones were read by immunoSEQ multiplex PCR, and TCRdb kept only the in-frame ones, dropping some. The sample includes about 220,000 clones, about four fifths of them seen just once. The genes are TRBV7-2 and TRBJ2-5; the match to TRBD2 covers 12 bases. Sequences were obtained from peripheral blood. This clonotype was sampled from a woman aged 55 to 70 with acute or convalescent COVID-19. CDR3 sequence (DNA): TGTGCCAGCAGCTTGACTAGCGGGGGCGAGACCCAGTACTTC. Protein product: CASSLTSGGETQYF.